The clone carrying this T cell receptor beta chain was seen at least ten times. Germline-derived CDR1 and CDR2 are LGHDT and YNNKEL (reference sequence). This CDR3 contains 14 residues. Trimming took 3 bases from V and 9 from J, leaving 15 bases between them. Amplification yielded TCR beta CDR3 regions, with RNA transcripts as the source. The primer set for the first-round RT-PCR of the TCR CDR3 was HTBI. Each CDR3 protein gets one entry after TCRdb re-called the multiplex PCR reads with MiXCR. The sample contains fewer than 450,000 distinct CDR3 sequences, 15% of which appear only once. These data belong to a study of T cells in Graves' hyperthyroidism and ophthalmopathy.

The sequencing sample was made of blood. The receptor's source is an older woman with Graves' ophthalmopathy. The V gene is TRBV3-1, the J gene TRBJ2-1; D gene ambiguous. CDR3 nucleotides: TGTGCCAGCAGCCACCGTGAGTCAGCCGGTGAGCAGTTCTTC. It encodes CASSHRESAGEQFF.